The 3 T cell receptor beta chains below come from one sample, sequenced in a study of cytomegalovirus exposure and HLA in healthy donors. PCR amplification relied on 60 Vbeta primers (plus 13 Jbeta primers). Generated by immunoSEQ multiplex PCR, the TCRdb table keeps only in-frame clones and is missing some. The data contain 110,000 to 150,000 clones, about 75% of them singletons. Sequenced: PBMCs. All receptors derive from a man aged 25-45 years in good health and CMV-seronegative.

V usage is TRBV19 and J usage is TRBJ2-1; 7 nucleotides line up with TRBD1. CDR3 length: 16 amino acids. Germline assignment: CDR1 LNHDA and CDR2 SQIVND (reference sequence). V was pared by 7 bases and J by 2 bases, with 11 bases of the junction left unmatched. CDR3 residues: CASIPTGQDPYNEQFF. The CDR3 region has the DNA TGTGCCAGTATCCCAACCGGACAGGACCCCTACAATGAGCAGTTCTTC.

The V and J genes are TRBV4-2 and TRBJ1-1; D may be TRBD1 (5 bases). The CDR3 has 15 amino acids. Trimming took off 3 bases at V and 5 bases at J, with 16 bases between the two ends. The V gene's germline CDR1 is LGHNA and CDR2 YNFKEQ. The CDR3 coding sequence is TGTGCCAGCAGCCAGCCCGGGGCGGGGGGGACTGAAGCTTTCTTT. It yields the protein CASSQPGAGGTEAFF.

This clone has a handful of counts. The rearrangement uses TRBV10-3 and TRBJ2-2; maybe TRBD2 (5 bases). Looked up from germline, CDR1 is ENHRY and CDR2 is SYGVKD. There are 15 residues in the CDR3. The ends were cut back, 5 bases at V and 6 bases at J, with 16 bases in the middle. The CDR3 DNA follows: TGTGCCATCAGTCTAGGGCGTGGAGGAGCCGGGGAGCTGTTTTTT. As protein: CAISLGRGGAGELFF.